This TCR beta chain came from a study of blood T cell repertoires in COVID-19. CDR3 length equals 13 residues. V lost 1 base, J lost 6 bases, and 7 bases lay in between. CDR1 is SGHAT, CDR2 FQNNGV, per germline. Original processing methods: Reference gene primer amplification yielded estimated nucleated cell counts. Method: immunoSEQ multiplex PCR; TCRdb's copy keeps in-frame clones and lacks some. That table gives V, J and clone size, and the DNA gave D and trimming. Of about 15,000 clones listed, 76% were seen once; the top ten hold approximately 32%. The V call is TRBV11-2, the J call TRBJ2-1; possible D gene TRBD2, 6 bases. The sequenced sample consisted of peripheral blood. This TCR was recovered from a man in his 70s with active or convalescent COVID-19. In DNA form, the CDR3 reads TGTGCCAGCAGCTTAGGACTAGTCAATGAGCAGTTCTTC. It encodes CASSLGLVNEQFF. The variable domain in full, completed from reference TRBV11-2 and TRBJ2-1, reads EAGVAQSPRYKIIEKRQSVAFWCNPISGHATLYWYQQILGQGPKLLIQFQNNGVVDDSQLPKDRFSAERLKGVDSTLKIQPAKLEDSAVYLCASSLGLVNEQFFGPGTRLTVL.